The 10 T cell receptor beta chains given below trace back to one sample, sequenced in a study of T cell responses to AZD1222 COVID-19 vaccine. Libraries were prepared by immunoSEQ multiplex PCR; TCRdb keeps only in-frame clonotypes and omits some of them. The data contain about 120,000 clones, approximately 90% of them seen just once; the ten biggest clones take up around 4.4%. Source: peripheral blood, taken 28 days after the second dose of the MenACWY control vaccine. All receptors come from an adult who received the MenACWY meningococcal vaccine as a control.

The V gene is TRBV13, the J gene TRBJ2-7, with D hard to call. This CDR3 is built from 12 residues. Between the trimmed V and J ends, which lost 1 base and 2 bases, there was a span of 3 bases. From germline, CDR1 is PRHDT and CDR2 FYEKMQ (reference sequence). CDR3 loop: CASSLDTYEQYF. For the CDR3, the DNA is TGTGCCAGCAGCTTAGATACCTACGAGCAGTACTTC.

The chain uses TRBV9 and TRBJ2-7; D remains ambiguous. Germline V gene data show CDR1 as SGDLS and CDR2 as YYNGEE. The CDR3 is 15 amino acids. V was pared by 0 bases and J by 2 bases, with 12 bases between. The CDR3 loop is CASSVAGQPAYEQYF. The CDR3 nucleotides read TGTGCCAGCAGCGTAGCTGGGCAGCCAGCCTACGAGCAGTACTTC.

Only one count was recorded for this clone. The chain employs TRBV29-1 and TRBJ2-3; the D gene is possibly TRBD2 (5 bases). V gave up 5 bases and J gave up 0 bases, with 9 bases separating them. Germline assignment: CDR1 SQVTM and CDR2 ANQGSEA. The CDR3 runs to 13 residues. CDR3 loop: CSVTRLSTDTQYF. CDR3 in DNA: TGCAGCGTTACCCGACTAAGCACAGATACGCAGTATTTT.

The chain uses TRBV4-1 and TRBJ2-5; 8 bases agree with TRBD2. V gave up 2 bases and J gave up 5 bases; unmatched junction bases: 10. Germline CDR1 MGHRA, CDR2 YSYEKL. The CDR3 is 16 amino acids. The CDR3 DNA reads TGCGCCAGCAGCCAACTAGGACTAGCCGGGATGGAGACCCAGTACTTC. This codes for CASSQLGLAGMETQYF.

V and J are TRBV5-6 and TRBJ1-1; D unresolved. The CDR3 has 14 amino acids. Germline assignment: CDR1 SGHDT and CDR2 YYEEEE. V was clipped by 2 bases and J by 4 bases, with 12 bases between them. CDR3 protein: CASSFSSLGTEAFF. CDR3 sequence (DNA): TGTGCCAGCAGCTTCAGTTCCTTGGGCACTGAAGCTTTCTTT. The full variable domain, with the rest looked up from reference TRBV5-6 and TRBJ1-1, is DAGVTQSPTHLIKTRGQQVTLRCSPKSGHDTVSWYQQALGQGPQFIFQYYEEEERQRGNFPDRFSGHQFPNYSSELNVNALLLGDSALYLCASSFSSLGTEAFFGQGTRLTVV.

The V gene is TRBV10-3, the J gene TRBJ2-1; tentative D call: TRBD2 (5 bases). The CDR3 is 13 amino acids. V lost 3 bases and J lost 4, with 7 bases in between. Germline loops: CDR1 ENHRY, CDR2 SYGVKD. DNA for the CDR3: TGTGCCATCAGTGACCGGGGTTACAATGAGCAGTTCTTC. It is translated as CAISDRGYNEQFF.

The V call is TRBV11-2, the J call TRBJ1-1; TRBD1 matches at 7 bases. The germline CDR1 and CDR2 sequences are SGHAT and FQNNGV. The junction had 1 base not matched to a gene; V was cut back by 0 bases and J by 6 bases. The CDR3 is made up of 13 amino acids. The CDR3 DNA is TGTGCCAGCAGCTTAGACCAGGGGGCTGAAGCTTTCTTT. The encoded protein is CASSLDQGAEAFF.

The chain uses TRBV14 and TRBJ2-1; no reliable D call. The CDR3 loop spans 11 amino acids. V lost 4 bases and J 12 bases, leaving 10 bases between the germline ends. The germline CDR1 and CDR2 sequences are SGHDN and FVKESK. CDR3 region: CASSLLFRQFF. CDR3 nucleotide sequence: TGTGCCAGCAGCCTACTATTTAGGCAGTTCTTC.

As regards this clone: The sample has other DNA sequences that encode this CDR3 too. V is TRBV5-6 and J is TRBJ1-4; D is unclear. The CDR3 is made up of 11 amino acids. The germline CDR1 and CDR2 sequences are SGHDT and YYEEEE. Trimming took off 0 bases at V and 8 bases at J, with 2 bases between the two ends. The CDR3 here is CASSLGEKLFF. CDR3 nucleotide sequence: TGTGCCAGCAGCTTGGGAGAAAAACTGTTTTTT.

This chain uses TRBV9 with TRBJ2-3; no clear D gene. Germline lookup yields CDR1 SGDLS and CDR2 YYNGEE. The CDR3 sequence is 12 residues long. The V and J ends lost 3 bases and 4 bases respectively, with 6 bases between them. The CDR3 sequence: CASSAPADTQYF. The CDR3, as DNA: TGTGCCAGCAGCGCACCCGCAGATACGCAGTATTTT.